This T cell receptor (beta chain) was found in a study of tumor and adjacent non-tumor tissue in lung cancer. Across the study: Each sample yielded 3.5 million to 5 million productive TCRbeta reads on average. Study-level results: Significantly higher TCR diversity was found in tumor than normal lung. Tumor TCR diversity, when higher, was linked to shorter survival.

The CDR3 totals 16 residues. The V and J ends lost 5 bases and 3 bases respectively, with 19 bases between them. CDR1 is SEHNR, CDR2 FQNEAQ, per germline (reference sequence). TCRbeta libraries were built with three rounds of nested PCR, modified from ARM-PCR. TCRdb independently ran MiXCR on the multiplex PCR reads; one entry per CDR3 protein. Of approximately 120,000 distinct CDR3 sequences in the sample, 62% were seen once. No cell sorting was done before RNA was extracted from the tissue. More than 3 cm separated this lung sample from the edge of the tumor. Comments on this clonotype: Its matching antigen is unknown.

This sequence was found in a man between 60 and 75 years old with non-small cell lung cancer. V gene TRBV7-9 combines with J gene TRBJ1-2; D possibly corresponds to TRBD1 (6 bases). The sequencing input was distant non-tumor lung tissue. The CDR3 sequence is CASSTEQGVFDYGYTF. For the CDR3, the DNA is TGTGCCAGCAGCACGGAACAGGGAGTTTTCGACTATGGCTACACCTTC.